The 14 T cell receptor beta chains below all came from one sample that was sequenced in a study of blood T cell repertoires in COVID-19. The table came from immunoSEQ multiplex PCR; TCRdb's copy has only in-frame clones and leaves some out. The repertoire includes about 190,000 clones, about 80% of them detected once, and under 15% sits in the top ten. The material sequenced was peripheral blood. The receptors were gathered from a man between 25 and 39 years old with active or convalescent COVID-19.

The chain joins TRBV18 to TRBJ1-1, with D hard to call. The V and J ends lost 0 bases and 0 bases respectively, with 11 bases between them. The CDR3 extends over 16 amino acids. Germline-derived CDR1 and CDR2 are KGHSH and LQKENI. CDR3 amino acids: CASSPPNLGVNTEAFF. CDR3 sequence (DNA): TGTGCCAGCTCACCACCGAATCTGGGAGTGAACACTGAAGCTTTCTTT.

This clone was counted once. This chain links TRBV27 with TRBJ2-4; a weak D match, TRBD2 (7 bases). V shed 1 base and J shed 4 bases, with 20 bases lying between them. The germline CDR1 and CDR2 sequences are MNHEY and SMNVEV (reference sequence). The CDR3 is 18 residues long. CDR3 protein: CASSLFGGRGSGKNIQYF. CDR3 DNA: TGTGCCAGCAGTTTATTCGGGGGGCGCGGATCGGGGAAAAACATTCAGTACTTC.

This clone has only one observation. The gene calls are TRBV28 and TRBJ2-3; 7 bases match TRBD2. CDR1 and CDR2 from the germline V gene are MDHEN and SYDVKM. The length of the CDR3 is 13 residues. The junction had 2 bases not matched to a gene; V was cut back by 8 bases and J by 0 bases. The CDR3 nucleotides read TGTGCCAGCGGTAGCGGGAGCACAGATACGCAGTATTTT. It specifies CASGSGSTDTQYF.

This chain links TRBV4-1 with TRBJ1-1; 8 bases agree with TRBD1. V trimming: 4 bases; J trimming: 0 bases; junction bases outside the gene matches: 4. This CDR3 is built from 15 residues. CDR1 is MGHRA and CDR2 is YSYEKL in the germline V gene. The CDR3 region has the DNA TGCGCCAGCAGCCCGAGGGACAGGATGAACACTGAAGCTTTCTTT. Its translation: CASSPRDRMNTEAFF.

V usage is TRBV6-1 and J usage is TRBJ1-5, with 9 bases identical to TRBD1. V dropped 2 bases and J dropped 6; count of bases not matched to a gene: 2. Germline V CDR1 and CDR2: MNHNS, SASEGT. This CDR3 is built from 14 residues. Written as DNA, the CDR3 is TGTGCCAGCAGTGAAAACAGGGGGCCTCAGCCCCAGCATTTT. This gives the protein CASSENRGPQPQHF.

As for this clone: The sample holds other DNA sequences that translate to the same CDR3. The chain links TRBV15 to TRBJ1-5; 9 bases line up with TRBD1. After removal of 3 bases from V and 4 bases from J, the junction contained 1 base not matched to a gene. This CDR3 is built from 14 residues. CDR1 is LNHNV and CDR2 is YYDKDF in the germline V gene (reference sequence). Here the CDR3 DNA reads TGTGCCACCAGCAGGGGGACAGGGAATCAGCCCCAGCATTTT. Protein: CATSRGTGNQPQHF.

The V call is TRBV3-1 (or the pseudogene TRBV3-2), the J call TRBJ2-4, with TRBD2 identical over 8 bases. Trimming at V came to 2 bases and at J to 5 bases, leaving 8 bases not matched to a gene. This CDR3 region has 16 residues. CDR1 is LGHDT and CDR2 is YNNKEL in the germline V gene (reference sequence). The CDR3 DNA reads TGTGCCAGCAGCCAAAGATTAGCGGGGTGGCAAAACATTCAGTACTTC. It is translated as CASSQRLAGWQNIQYF.

The CDR3 nucleotides read TGTGCCACCAGTGATTTCGGCGGAGACGCTAGCACAGATACGCAGTATTTT. It codes for CATSDFGGDASTDTQYF. The rearrangement joins TRBV24-1 to TRBJ2-3; D remains unclear. The V gene lost 1 base and the J gene lost 0 bases, with 13 bases spanning the gap. This CDR3 region has 17 residues. The germline V gene has CDR1 KGHDR and CDR2 SFDVKD.

CDR3 coding DNA: TGTGCCAGCAGCCCGAGGGCTAGCGGGAGTATAAGGGAGACCCAGTACTTC. Its translation: CASSPRASGSIRETQYF. The chain combines TRBV7-9 with TRBJ2-5, with 10 bases that match TRBD2. The V segment lost 5 bases and the J segment 5 bases; nucleotides outside the gene matches: 14. CDR1 is SEHNR and CDR2 is FQNEAQ in the germline V gene (reference sequence). CDR3 length: 17 amino acids.

The V and J genes are TRBV7-9 and TRBJ1-2; D not resolved. Trimming shortened V by 5 bases and J by 2 bases, and 12 bases separated the two germline ends. The CDR3 contains 14 residues. Per germline, CDR1 SEHNR and CDR2 FQNEAQ (reference sequence). CDR3 DNA: TGTGCCAGCAGCCTGCCCGGGGAGAACTATGGCTACACCTTC. This encodes CASSLPGENYGYTF.

This clone was counted only a few times. The rearrangement links TRBV7-3 to TRBJ2-5; D gene ambiguous. This CDR3 has 13 residues. The germline gives CDR1 SGHTA, CDR2 FQGTGA. V lost 1 base to trimming and J lost 4 bases, with 7 bases between them. The DNA for the CDR3 is TGTGCCAGCAGCTTAAGGCCCCGAGAGACCCAGTACTTC. This translates into CASSLRPRETQYF.

The table lists this clone with a count of one. The J gene is TRBJ2-1, the V gene TRBV12-3 or TRBV12-4; D may be TRBD2 (6 bases). The V end lost 6 bases, the J end lost 9 bases, and 15 bases lay between the germline ends. CDR3 size: 13 residues. The CDR3: CASRPGTLGEQFF. DNA of the CDR3: TGTGCCAGCAGGCCCGGGACTCTCGGTGAGCAGTTCTTC.

This rearrangement joins TRBV2 to TRBJ1-2; a possible D gene is TRBD1 (5 bases). Germline V gene data show CDR1 as SNHLY and CDR2 as FYNNEI. Between the trimmed V and J ends, which lost 8 bases and 0 bases, there was a span of 16 bases. The CDR3 has 15 amino acids. CDR3 residues: CASSAAGPPNYGYTF. CDR3 nucleotide sequence: TGTGCCAGCTCGGCCGCAGGGCCCCCTAACTATGGCTACACCTTC.

V gene TRBV14 combines with J gene TRBJ2-7; the D gene is possibly TRBD1 (5 bases). CDR1 and CDR2 (germline): SGHDN, FVKESK. The CDR3 contains 15 residues. V lost 4 bases to trimming and J lost 3 bases, with 16 bases between them. The CDR3 bases are TGTGCCAGCAGCCCAACCGGACACCCGAACTACGAGCAGTACTTC. This codes for CASSPTGHPNYEQYF.